These 15 T cell receptor beta chains were sequenced from one sample in a study of blood T cell repertoires in COVID-19. Sequenced by immunoSEQ multiplex PCR; TCRdb stores in-frame clones only, minus some. The data hold about 220,000 clones, with 80% to 90% observed a single time. Specimen: PBMCs or T cells enriched from blood (not recorded which). These receptors were obtained from a woman aged 45 to 65 who had been exposed to COVID-19.

The CDR3 nucleotides read TGTGCCAGCAGACAGGGGGCCGATCAGCCCCAGCATTTT. This encodes CASRQGADQPQHF. This chain joins TRBV12-3 or TRBV12-4 and TRBJ1-5; 9 bases line up with TRBD1. V shed 6 bases, J shed 5 bases, and the junction held 2 bases outside the gene matches. This CDR3 has 13 residues.

V is TRBV6-5 and J is TRBJ1-6; D perhaps matches TRBD1 (6 bases). Germline V gene sequence: CDR1 MNHEY, CDR2 SVGAGI. The CDR3 spans 15 residues. Trimming pared 4 bases from V and 6 bases from J, leaving 13 bases between. CDR3 coding DNA: TGTGCCAGCAGTTCTAGGGGGGAGGGTAATTCACCCCTCCACTTT. Amino acids: CASSSRGEGNSPLHF.

This clone was picked up one time. The rearrangement uses TRBV27 and TRBJ2-6; D perhaps matches TRBD2 (6 bases). Germline-derived CDR1 and CDR2 are MNHEY and SMNVEV (reference sequence). The CDR3 length is 17 residues. Trimming removed 5 bases from V and 0 bases from J, with 14 bases in between. The CDR3 DNA sequence: TGTGCCAGCAGTGCACGGGACTTTAGCTCTGGGGCCAACGTCCTGACTTTC. Protein product: CASSARDFSSGANVLTF.

This clone was found a few times. The rearrangement uses TRBV10-2 and TRBJ2-1; maybe TRBD2 (6 bases). Germline CDR1 is WSHSY and CDR2 is SAAADI. The CDR3 is 12 amino acids. V shed 9 bases and J shed 7 bases, with 13 bases lying between them. The CDR3 bases are TGCGCCAGTTACGGGGGACGGAATGAGCAGTTCTTC. Translated, it gives CASYGGRNEQFF.

The DNA for the CDR3 is TGTGCCAGCAGACCTGACAGAGGAGGGTATGGCTACACCTTC. It is translated as CASRPDRGGYGYTF. The rearrangement uses TRBV11-2 and TRBJ1-2, with D possibly TRBD1 on 5 matching bases. V was cut by 6 bases and J by 5 bases, with 16 bases left in between. The CDR3 contains 14 residues. Looked up from germline, CDR1 is SGHAT and CDR2 is FQNNGV.

The chain combines TRBV29-1 with TRBJ2-7, with D possibly TRBD1 on 6 matching bases. CDR1 SQVTM and CDR2 ANQGSEA come from the germline V gene. This CDR3 comprises 12 residues. CDR3 bases: TGCAGTACGACAGGCCACCGAGGGGAGCAGTACTTC. Translation gives CSTTGHRGEQYF.

This chain links TRBV28 with TRBJ1-1; D is possibly TRBD1 (6 bases). Trimming stripped 2 bases from V and 5 bases from J, with 9 bases between. CDR1 is MDHEN, CDR2 SYDVKM, per germline. The CDR3 is 13 amino acids. This CDR3 is CASSLQGWTEAFF. The CDR3 nucleotides are TGTGCCAGCAGTTTACAGGGGTGGACTGAAGCTTTCTTT.

CDR3 sequence reads: CASSLGLAGSWGELFF. The CDR3 DNA reads as TGTGCCAGCAGCCTCGGACTAGCGGGGTCTTGGGGGGAGCTGTTTTTT. The genes are TRBV7-2 and TRBJ2-2; 12 nucleotides align to TRBD2. Germline V CDR1 and CDR2: SGHTA, FQGNSA. With 5 bases clipped from V and 8 bases from J, the junction kept 9 bases outside the gene matches. This CDR3 is 16 amino acids long.

The rearrangement links TRBV6-2 or TRBV6-3 to TRBJ1-6; possibly TRBD1 for D (6 bases). This CDR3 comprises 12 residues. Per germline, CDR1 MNHEY and CDR2 SVGEGT. Trimming took 2 bases from V and 10 from J, leaving 6 bases between them. The CDR3 is CASSYQGSPLHF. The DNA for the CDR3 is TGTGCCAGCAGTTACCAGGGGTCACCCCTCCACTTT.

The chain employs TRBV6-5 and TRBJ1-1; tentative D call: TRBD1 (6 bases). The CDR3 contains 13 residues. V lost 4 bases and J lost 4, with 10 bases in between. Germline V gene sequence: CDR1 MNHEY, CDR2 SVGAGI. The CDR3 DNA reads TGTGCCAGCAGTTCAAACAGGGCCACTGAAGCTTTCTTT. It is translated as CASSSNRATEAFF.

The CDR3 here is CASSPGTASSYEQYF. The DNA for the CDR3 is TGTGCCAGCAGCCCCGGGACTGCCTCTTCGTACGAGCAGTACTTC. The chain links TRBV7-8 to TRBJ2-7; perhaps TRBD2 as D (6 bases). V shed 5 bases and J shed 4 bases, with 18 bases lying between them. CDR3 size: 15 residues. The V gene's germline CDR1 is SGHVS and CDR2 FQNEAQ. Looking up the rest from reference TRBV7-8 and TRBJ2-7 gives the full variable domain: GAGVSQSPRYKVAKRGQDVALRCDPISGHVSLFWYQQALGQGPEFLTYFQNEAQLDKSGLPSDRFFAERPEGSVSTLKIQRTQQEDSAVYLCASSPGTASSYEQYFGPGTRLTVT.

The gene calls are TRBV15 and TRBJ1-2, with 7 positions matching TRBD1. With 6 bases clipped from V and 4 bases from J, the junction kept 5 bases outside the gene matches. The germline gives CDR1 LNHNV, CDR2 YYDKDF (reference sequence). The CDR3 spans 13 residues. CDR3 in amino acids: CATSLTGSYGYTF. CDR3 sequence (DNA): TGTGCCACCAGTCTGACAGGGTCCTATGGCTACACCTTC.

V and J are TRBV5-1 and TRBJ2-3; possibly TRBD2 for D (5 bases). CDR1 and CDR2 (germline): SGHRS, YFSETQ. The CDR3 length is 16 residues. The ends were cut back, 4 bases at V and 2 bases at J, with 17 bases in the middle. CDR3: CASSTATGSLTDTQYF. The CDR3, as DNA: TGCGCCAGCAGCACGGCGACGGGAAGCCTCACAGATACGCAGTATTTT.

This clone was recorded only once. This chain connects TRBV9 to TRBJ2-1; 7 bases are a match to TRBD1. Unmatched junction bases numbered 9, after V lost 2 bases and J lost 7 bases. The length of the CDR3 is 15 residues. Germline V gives CDR1 SGDLS, CDR2 YYNGEE. In DNA, the CDR3 is TGTGCCAGCAGCGTGAGTGGGACAGAAGGGAATGAGCAGTTCTTC. This sequence encodes CASSVSGTEGNEQFF.

This chain uses TRBV3-1 (or the pseudogene TRBV3-2) with TRBJ2-2; 7 nucleotides agree with TRBD2. There are 16 residues in the CDR3. V shed 0 bases, J shed 5 bases, and the junction held 6 bases outside the gene matches. Germline V gene data show CDR1 as LGHDT and CDR2 as YNNKEL (reference sequence). The CDR3, as DNA: TGTGCCAGCAGCCAAGATCGGGGGGTAGGGACCGGGGAGCTGTTTTTT. Protein product: CASSQDRGVGTGELFF.